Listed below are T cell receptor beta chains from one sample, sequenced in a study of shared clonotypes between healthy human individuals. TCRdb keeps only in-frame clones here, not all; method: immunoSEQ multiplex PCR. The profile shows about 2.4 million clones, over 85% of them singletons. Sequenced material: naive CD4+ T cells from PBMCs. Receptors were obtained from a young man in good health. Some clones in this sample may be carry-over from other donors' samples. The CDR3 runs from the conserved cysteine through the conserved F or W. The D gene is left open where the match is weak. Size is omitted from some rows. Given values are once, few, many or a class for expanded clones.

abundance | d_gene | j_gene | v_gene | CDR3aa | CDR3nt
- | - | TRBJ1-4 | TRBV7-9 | CASSLEGRSNEKLFF | TGTGCCAGCAGCTTGGAGGGCAGATCTAATGAAAAACTGTTTTTT
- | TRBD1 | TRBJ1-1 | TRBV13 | CASRLRDSSNTEAFF | TGTGCCAGCAGACTGAGGGACAGTTCGAACACTGAAGCTTTCTTT
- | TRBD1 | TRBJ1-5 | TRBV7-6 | CASSSTGGQPQHF | TGTGCCAGCAGCTCTACAGGGGGGCAGCCCCAGCATTTT
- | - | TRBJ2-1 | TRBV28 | CASTPGTSSNEQFF | TGTGCCAGCACCCCCGGGACTTCCTCTAATGAGCAGTTCTTC
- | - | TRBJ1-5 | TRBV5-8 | CASSQAEQSTSNQPQHF | TGTGCCAGCAGCCAGGCAGAACAATCGACGAGCAATCAGCCCCAGCATTTT
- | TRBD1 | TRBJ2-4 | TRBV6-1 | CASGTGHKNIQYF | TGTGCCAGCGGGACAGGGCACAAAAACATTCAGTACTTC
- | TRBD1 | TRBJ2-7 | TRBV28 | CASSSAQGYFEQYF | TGTGCCAGCAGTTCGGCACAGGGGTATTTCGAGCAGTACTTC
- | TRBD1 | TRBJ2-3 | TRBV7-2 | CASSSLQGANTQYF | TGTGCCAGCAGTTCATTACAGGGGGCCAATACGCAGTATTTT
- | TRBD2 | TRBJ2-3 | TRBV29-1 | CSGLGLAGEGPDTQYF | TGCAGCGGACTTGGACTAGCGGGAGAGGGGCCAGATACGCAGTATTTT
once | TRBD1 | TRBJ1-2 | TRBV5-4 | CASSSLTGRSYTF | TGTGCCAGCAGCTCCCTGACAGGGCGAAGCTACACCTTC
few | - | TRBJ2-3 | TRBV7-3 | CASSQGDTQYF | TGTGCCAGCAGCCAAGGAGATACGCAGTATTTT
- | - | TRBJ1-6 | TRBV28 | CASRPFANSPLHF | TGTGCCAGCAGGCCGTTCGCAAATTCACCCCTCCACTTT
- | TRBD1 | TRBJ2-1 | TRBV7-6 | CASSHGQGSNEQFF | TGTGCCAGCAGCCACGGACAGGGGAGCAATGAGCAGTTCTTC
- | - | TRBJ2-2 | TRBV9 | CASSLRGDPNTGELFF | TGTGCCAGCAGCTTAAGGGGCGATCCGAACACCGGGGAGCTGTTTTTT
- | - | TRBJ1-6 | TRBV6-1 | CATLESSYNSPLHF | TGTGCCACCCTGGAGAGCTCCTATAATTCACCCCTCCACTTT
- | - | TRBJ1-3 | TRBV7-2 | CASSLGPGLGNTIYF | TGTGCCAGCAGCTTAGGTCCGGGTTTGGGAAACACCATATATTTT
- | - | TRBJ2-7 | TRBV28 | CASKKFSYEQYF | TGTGCCAGCAAAAAGTTCTCCTACGAGCAGTACTTC
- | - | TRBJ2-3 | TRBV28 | CASSYQGGTDTQYF | TGTGCCAGCAGTTATCAGGGTGGGACAGATACGCAGTATTTT
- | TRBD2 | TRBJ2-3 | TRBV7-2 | CASSLPGTRITDTQYF | TGTGCCAGCAGCCTACCCGGGACTAGAATCACAGATACGCAGTATTTT
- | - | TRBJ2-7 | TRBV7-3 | CASSSDWGPGYEQYF | TGTGCCAGCAGCTCGGACTGGGGGCCAGGGTACGAGCAGTACTTC
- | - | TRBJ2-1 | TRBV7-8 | CASSLEPGPSSYNEQFF | TGTGCCAGCAGCTTAGAACCAGGGCCCAGCTCCTACAATGAGCAGTTCTTC
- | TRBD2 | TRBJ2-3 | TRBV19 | CASSPTSGVGDTQYF | TGTGCCAGTAGTCCGACTAGCGGGGTGGGCGATACGCAGTATTTT
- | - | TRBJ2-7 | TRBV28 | CASTPPTRTYEQYF | TGTGCCAGCACCCCACCGACTAGGACCTACGAGCAGTACTTC
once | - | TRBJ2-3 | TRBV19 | CASTRGKTPQGTDTQYF | TGTGCCAGCACCCGGGGGAAGACACCCCAGGGCACAGATACGCAGTATTTT
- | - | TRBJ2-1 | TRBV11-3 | CASSLSGYNEQFF | TGTGCCAGCAGCTTGTCTGGGTACAATGAGCAGTTCTTC
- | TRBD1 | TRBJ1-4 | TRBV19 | CASSTQGALGEKLFF | TGTGCCAGTAGTACACAGGGGGCGCTTGGTGAAAAACTGTTTTTT
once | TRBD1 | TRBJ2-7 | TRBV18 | CASQTGTGIPYEQYF | TGTGCCAGCCAAACCGGGACAGGGATCCCCTACGAGCAGTACTTC
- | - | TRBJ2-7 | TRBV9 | CASSPGTIYEQYF | TGTGCCAGCAGCCCCGGGACAATCTACGAGCAGTACTTC
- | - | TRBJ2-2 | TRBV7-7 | CASSLGIAGTVNIGELFF | TGTGCCAGCAGCTTAGGGATCGCCGGGACCGTAAACATCGGGGAGCTGTTTTTT
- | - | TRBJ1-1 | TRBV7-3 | CASSLRGMNTEAFF | TGTGCCAGTAGCTTAAGAGGAATGAACACTGAAGCTTTCTTT
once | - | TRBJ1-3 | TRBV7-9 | CASSPVQKSSGNTIYF | TGTGCCAGCAGCCCAGTACAGAAGAGCTCTGGAAACACCATATATTTT
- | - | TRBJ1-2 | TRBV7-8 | CASSLVGGANYGYTF | TGTGCCAGCAGCTTAGTGGGGGGAGCTAACTATGGCTACACCTTC
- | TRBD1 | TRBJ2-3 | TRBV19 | CASSIAHGQGVADTQYF | TGTGCCAGTAGTATAGCCCATGGACAGGGGGTAGCAGATACGCAGTATTTT
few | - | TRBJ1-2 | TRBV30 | CAWSVRRGSYGYTF | TGTGCCTGGAGTGTAAGGCGTGGCTCCTATGGCTACACCTTC
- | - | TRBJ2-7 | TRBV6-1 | CASTLPSSYEQYF | TGTGCCAGCACCCTGCCCAGTTCCTACGAGCAGTACTTC
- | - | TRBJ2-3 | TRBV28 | CATRSGGTDTQYF | TGTGCCACCAGAAGTGGGGGCACAGATACGCAGTATTTT
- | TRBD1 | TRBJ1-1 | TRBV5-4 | CASSGDRTGENTEAFF | TGTGCCAGCAGCGGCGATAGGACAGGGGAAAACACTGAAGCTTTCTTT
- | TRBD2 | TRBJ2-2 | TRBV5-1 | CASSRTSGRNTGELFF | TGCGCCAGCAGCCGGACTAGCGGGAGGAACACCGGGGAGCTGTTTTTT
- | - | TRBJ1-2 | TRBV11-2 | CASSPRLGANYGYTF | TGTGCCAGCAGCCCACGCCTGGGGGCGAACTATGGCTACACCTTC
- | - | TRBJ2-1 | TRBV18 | CASSPSAETGRSFF | TGTGCCAGCTCACCTAGTGCAGAGACAGGGAGGTCTTTCTTC
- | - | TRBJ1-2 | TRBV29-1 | CSVGGGGDGYTF | TGCAGCGTCGGGGGAGGAGGGGATGGCTACACCTTC
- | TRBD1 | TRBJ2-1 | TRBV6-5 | CASSYTGDSYNEQFF | TGTGCCAGCAGTTACACAGGGGATTCCTACAATGAGCAGTTCTTC
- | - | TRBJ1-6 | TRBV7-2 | CASSLVRRNLNSPLHF | TGTGCCAGCAGCTTAGTTCGGCGGAATCTTAATTCACCCCTCCACTTT
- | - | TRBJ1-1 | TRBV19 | CASSVTVVNTEAFF | TGTGCCAGTAGCGTGACAGTCGTGAACACTGAAGCTTTCTTT
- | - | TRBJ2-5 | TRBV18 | CASSPMTTVETQYF | TGTGCCAGCTCACCGATGACAACCGTAGAGACCCAGTACTTC
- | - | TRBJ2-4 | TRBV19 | CASSTEISFIAKNIQYF | TGTGCCAGTAGTACCGAAATATCCTTTATAGCCAAAAACATTCAGTACTTC
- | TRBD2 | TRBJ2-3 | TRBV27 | CASSSPSGRWADTQYF | TGTGCCAGCAGTTCCCCTAGCGGGAGGTGGGCAGATACGCAGTATTTT
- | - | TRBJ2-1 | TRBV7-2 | CASSVHSTSYNEQFF | TGTGCCAGCAGCGTCCACTCAACCTCCTACAATGAGCAGTTCTTC
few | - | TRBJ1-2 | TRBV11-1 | CASTNNGRGYTF | TGTGCCAGCACCAACAACGGGAGGGGCTACACCTTC
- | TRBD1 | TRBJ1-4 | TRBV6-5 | CASSDREGEKLFF | TGTGCCAGCAGCGACAGGGAGGGTGAAAAACTGTTTTTT
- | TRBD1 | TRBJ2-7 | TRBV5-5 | CASSMAGGPWQYF | TGTGCCAGCAGCATGGCAGGGGGCCCGTGGCAGTACTTC
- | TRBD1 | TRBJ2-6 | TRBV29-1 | CSVQAGTGGNGANVLTF | TGCAGCGTTCAAGCCGGGACAGGGGGCAATGGGGCCAACGTCCTGACTTTC
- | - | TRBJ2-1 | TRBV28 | CASSVTPASDEQFF | TGTGCCAGCAGCGTAACCCCAGCGAGCGATGAGCAGTTCTTC
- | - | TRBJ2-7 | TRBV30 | CAWSVAQGYEQYF | TGTGCCTGGAGTGTGGCACAAGGCTACGAGCAGTACTTC
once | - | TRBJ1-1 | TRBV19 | CASHSGGAMNTEAFF | TGTGCCAGCCACTCCGGAGGGGCCATGAACACTGAAGCTTTCTTT
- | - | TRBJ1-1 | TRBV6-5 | CASSYSWDGNTEAFF | TGTGCCAGCAGTTACTCCTGGGACGGCAACACTGAAGCTTTCTTT
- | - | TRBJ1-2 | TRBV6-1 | CASRAKEVDYGYTF | TGTGCCAGCAGAGCGAAGGAGGTTGACTATGGCTACACCTTC
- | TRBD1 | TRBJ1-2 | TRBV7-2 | CASSPGQPNYGYTF | TGTGCCAGCAGTCCGGGACAGCCTAACTATGGCTACACCTTC
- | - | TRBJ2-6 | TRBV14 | CASTPGSGANVLTF | TGTGCCAGCACCCCGGGCTCTGGGGCCAACGTCCTGACTTTC